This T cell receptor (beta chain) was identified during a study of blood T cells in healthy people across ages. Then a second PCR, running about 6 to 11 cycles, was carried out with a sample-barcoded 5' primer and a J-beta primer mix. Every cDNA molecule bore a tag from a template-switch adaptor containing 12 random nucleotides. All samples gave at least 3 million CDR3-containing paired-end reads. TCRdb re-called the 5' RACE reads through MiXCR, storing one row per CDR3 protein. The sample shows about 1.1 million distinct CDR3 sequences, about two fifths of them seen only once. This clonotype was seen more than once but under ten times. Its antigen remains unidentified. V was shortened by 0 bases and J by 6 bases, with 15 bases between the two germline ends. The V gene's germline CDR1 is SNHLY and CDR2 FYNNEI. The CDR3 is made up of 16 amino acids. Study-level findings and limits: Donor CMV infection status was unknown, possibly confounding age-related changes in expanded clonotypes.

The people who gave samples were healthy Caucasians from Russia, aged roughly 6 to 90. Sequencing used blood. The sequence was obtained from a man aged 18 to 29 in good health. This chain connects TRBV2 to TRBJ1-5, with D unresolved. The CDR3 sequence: CASSEAPDVAGQPQHF. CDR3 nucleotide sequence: TGTGCCAGCAGTGAAGCGCCTGATGTCGCGGGTCAGCCCCAGCATTTT. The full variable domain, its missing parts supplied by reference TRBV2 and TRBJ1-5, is EPEVTQTPSHQVTQMGQEVILRCVPISNHLYFYWYRQILGQKVEFLVSFYNNEISEKSEIFDDQFSVERPDGSNFTLKIRSTKLEDSAMYFCASSEAPDVAGQPQHFGDGTRLSIL.